This T cell receptor (beta chain) was sequenced during a study of cytomegalovirus exposure and HLA in healthy donors. With 60 Vbeta and 13 Jbeta primers, the PCR was carried out. Clones were sequenced by immunoSEQ multiplex PCR, and TCRdb holds only the in-frame ones, with some missing. The data hold about 190,000 clones, with around 77% observed a single time. The CDR3 has 14 amino acids. Losses at the gene ends were 6 bases for V and 0 bases for J; bases not matched to a gene: 4. Germline CDR1 MNHNS, CDR2 SASEGT. Specimen: PBMCs. The gene calls are TRBV6-1 and TRBJ1-1; 7 bases align to TRBD1. This TCR came from a woman aged 18-29 years in good health and CMV-seronegative. The CDR3 nucleotides are TGTGCCAGCAGCTTCGACAGGGTGAACACTGAAGCTTTCTTT. It specifies CASSFDRVNTEAFF.